The rows below give T cell receptor beta chains drawn from one sample of a study of T cells in Graves' hyperthyroidism and ophthalmopathy. TCRdb re-called the multiplex PCR reads through MiXCR, storing one row per CDR3 protein. The table shows approximately 420,000 distinct CDR3 sequences, with approximately 14% occurring only once. The sample taken for sequencing was blood. Receptors originate from a young woman with Graves' hyperthyroidism. Both conserved end residues are trimmed from each CDR3. The D gene is left open where the match is weak. Some rows mark clone size as missing; the rest say once, few, many or name a class of expanded clone.

d_call: .; v_call: TRBV12-5; clone_size: many; cdr3_length: 11; j_call: TRBJ1-1; cdr3_aa: ASGLDGYTEAF
d_call: .; v_call: TRBV14; clone_size: many; cdr3_length: 9; j_call: TRBJ2-3; cdr3_aa: ASSQTAPQY
d_call: .; v_call: TRBV28; clone_size: many; cdr3_length: 11; j_call: TRBJ1-1; cdr3_aa: ASSFRGGTEAF
d_call: .; v_call: TRBV28; clone_size: many; cdr3_length: 11; j_call: TRBJ1-1; cdr3_aa: ASSVNMNTEAF
d_call: TRBD1; v_call: TRBV5-6; clone_size: .; cdr3_length: 14; j_call: TRBJ2-3; cdr3_aa: ASSSLRTGGADTQY
d_call: TRBD2; v_call: TRBV6-2/TRBV6-3; clone_size: many; cdr3_length: 14; j_call: TRBJ2-1; cdr3_aa: ASIRTSGRAINEQF
d_call: .; v_call: TRBV9; clone_size: few; cdr3_length: 14; j_call: TRBJ1-1; cdr3_aa: ASSLQSTVVNTEAF
d_call: .; v_call: TRBV28; clone_size: many; cdr3_length: 13; j_call: TRBJ1-5; cdr3_aa: ASSLRLGYNQPQH
d_call: .; v_call: TRBV15; clone_size: few; cdr3_length: 10; j_call: TRBJ2-1; cdr3_aa: ATSRNVNEQF
d_call: .; v_call: TRBV3-1; clone_size: many; cdr3_length: 13; j_call: TRBJ1-5; cdr3_aa: ASSQDIHSSRPQH
d_call: .; v_call: TRBV30; clone_size: .; cdr3_length: 13; j_call: TRBJ1-1; cdr3_aa: AWSVGGTANTEAF
d_call: TRBD2; v_call: TRBV7-6; clone_size: few; cdr3_length: 13; j_call: TRBJ2-1; cdr3_aa: ASSLSSGRSNEQF
d_call: .; v_call: TRBV7-8; clone_size: .; cdr3_length: 10; j_call: TRBJ2-7; cdr3_aa: ASSRKDYEQY
d_call: TRBD1; v_call: TRBV7-6; clone_size: .; cdr3_length: 14; j_call: TRBJ2-1; cdr3_aa: ASSLSIGTVTHEQF
d_call: .; v_call: TRBV27; clone_size: many; cdr3_length: 13; j_call: TRBJ2-5; cdr3_aa: ASRMAGASQETQY
d_call: TRBD2; v_call: TRBV5-4; clone_size: .; cdr3_length: 15; j_call: TRBJ2-3; cdr3_aa: ASSLLGGAGSTDTQY
d_call: TRBD2; v_call: TRBV20-1; clone_size: .; cdr3_length: 13; j_call: TRBJ2-1; cdr3_aa: SATTTSGPNNEQF
d_call: .; v_call: TRBV12-3/TRBV12-4; clone_size: many; cdr3_length: 8; j_call: TRBJ2-1; cdr3_aa: ASSGGEQF
d_call: TRBD1; v_call: TRBV28; clone_size: many; cdr3_length: 15; j_call: TRBJ1-1; cdr3_aa: ASSSPTGASMNTEAF
d_call: .; v_call: TRBV7-8; clone_size: .; cdr3_length: 11; j_call: TRBJ2-1; cdr3_aa: ASSLVGQGPRF
d_call: TRBD2; v_call: TRBV9; clone_size: .; cdr3_length: 13; j_call: TRBJ2-1; cdr3_aa: ASTIGTSSYNEQF
d_call: .; v_call: TRBV7-2; clone_size: many; cdr3_length: 12; j_call: TRBJ2-7; cdr3_aa: ASSFRQGGYEQY
d_call: .; v_call: TRBV6-5; clone_size: few; cdr3_length: 9; j_call: TRBJ2-7; cdr3_aa: ASSYDREQY
d_call: .; v_call: TRBV5-6; clone_size: .; cdr3_length: 11; j_call: TRBJ2-5; cdr3_aa: VVGGKGKVTQY
d_call: .; v_call: TRBV7-9; clone_size: many; cdr3_length: 12; j_call: TRBJ2-5; cdr3_aa: ASRPGLYQETQY
d_call: .; v_call: TRBV6-2/TRBV6-3; clone_size: few; cdr3_length: 12; j_call: TRBJ2-7; cdr3_aa: ASSFRDGSYEQY
d_call: TRBD1; v_call: TRBV20-1; clone_size: many; cdr3_length: 20; j_call: TRBJ2-3; cdr3_aa: SALLLGPPSGGGQGPTDTQY
d_call: TRBD1; v_call: TRBV20-1; clone_size: many; cdr3_length: 12; j_call: TRBJ2-4; cdr3_aa: SARPGTGKNIQY
d_call: .; v_call: TRBV7-2; clone_size: many; cdr3_length: 13; j_call: TRBJ1-4; cdr3_aa: ASSSSITTNEKLF
d_call: TRBD2; v_call: TRBV4-2; clone_size: .; cdr3_length: 14; j_call: TRBJ2-7; cdr3_aa: ASSQDWASGFYEQY
d_call: .; v_call: TRBV3-1; clone_size: .; cdr3_length: 13; j_call: TRBJ2-6; cdr3_aa: ASSPSDSGANVLT
d_call: TRBD1; v_call: TRBV5-1; clone_size: once; cdr3_length: 15; j_call: TRBJ2-3; cdr3_aa: ASSLAAGTGVSDTQC
d_call: TRBD1; v_call: TRBV10-3; clone_size: .; cdr3_length: 13; j_call: TRBJ1-3; cdr3_aa: AISTTGATGNTIY
d_call: .; v_call: TRBV6-1; clone_size: many; cdr3_length: 9; j_call: TRBJ2-1; cdr3_aa: ASRTNYEQF
d_call: .; v_call: TRBV6-1; clone_size: few; cdr3_length: 12; j_call: TRBJ1-1; cdr3_aa: ASSADRQGTEAF
d_call: TRBD2; v_call: TRBV13; clone_size: .; cdr3_length: 14; j_call: TRBJ2-7; cdr3_aa: ASSLRTSGDTYEQY
d_call: .; v_call: TRBV3-1; clone_size: many; cdr3_length: 14; j_call: TRBJ2-4; cdr3_aa: ASSQGSDPSSGVQY
d_call: .; v_call: TRBV28; clone_size: many; cdr3_length: 14; j_call: TRBJ1-5; cdr3_aa: ASSKHVQTSNQPQH
d_call: TRBD1; v_call: TRBV12-3/TRBV12-4; clone_size: .; cdr3_length: 14; j_call: TRBJ2-2; cdr3_aa: ASSLRDRGYTGELF
d_call: TRBD1; v_call: TRBV28; clone_size: many; cdr3_length: 13; j_call: TRBJ1-3; cdr3_aa: ASSKGARSGNTIY
d_call: TRBD2; v_call: TRBV5-1; clone_size: .; cdr3_length: 11; j_call: TRBJ2-1; cdr3_aa: ASSLRAGDEQF
d_call: .; v_call: TRBV4-1; clone_size: few; cdr3_length: 12; j_call: TRBJ1-5; cdr3_aa: ASSQPDGGEPQH
d_call: TRBD1; v_call: TRBV4-2; clone_size: few; cdr3_length: 13; j_call: TRBJ2-7; cdr3_aa: ASSHSGTVSYEQY
d_call: .; v_call: TRBV2; clone_size: many; cdr3_length: 12; j_call: TRBJ2-1; cdr3_aa: ASSPGRSYNEQF
d_call: TRBD2; v_call: TRBV27; clone_size: many; cdr3_length: 14; j_call: TRBJ2-7; cdr3_aa: ASTPYVREQLYEQY
d_call: .; v_call: TRBV16; clone_size: .; cdr3_length: 11; j_call: TRBJ2-7; cdr3_aa: ASTPLTAYEQY
d_call: TRBD2; v_call: TRBV11-2; clone_size: many; cdr3_length: 13; j_call: TRBJ2-7; cdr3_aa: ASSLGLAINYEQY
d_call: TRBD1; v_call: TRBV20-1; clone_size: .; cdr3_length: 9; j_call: TRBJ1-5; cdr3_aa: SASLGGLSH
d_call: .; v_call: TRBV7-9; clone_size: many; cdr3_length: 14; j_call: TRBJ2-5; cdr3_aa: ASSLAGRLYQETQY
d_call: TRBD2; v_call: TRBV5-1; clone_size: .; cdr3_length: 17; j_call: TRBJ2-1; cdr3_aa: ASSSRGLAGGGNHNEQF
d_call: .; v_call: TRBV20-1; clone_size: many; cdr3_length: 11; j_call: TRBJ2-3; cdr3_aa: SATPLVVDTQY
d_call: TRBD1; v_call: TRBV7-3; clone_size: many; cdr3_length: 13; j_call: TRBJ2-7; cdr3_aa: ASSLTGQGFNEQY
d_call: .; v_call: TRBV28; clone_size: many; cdr3_length: 13; j_call: TRBJ2-6; cdr3_aa: ASSSRGVGANVLT
d_call: .; v_call: TRBV30; clone_size: .; cdr3_length: 13; j_call: TRBJ2-5; cdr3_aa: AWKGQDSPGETQY
d_call: TRBD1; v_call: TRBV5-1; clone_size: .; cdr3_length: 14; j_call: TRBJ2-5; cdr3_aa: ASSFSGTGRGETQY
d_call: TRBD2; v_call: TRBV7-9; clone_size: many; cdr3_length: 18; j_call: TRBJ2-1; cdr3_aa: ASSFTRRTSGASSYNEQF
d_call: TRBD2; v_call: TRBV27; clone_size: many; cdr3_length: 13; j_call: TRBJ2-1; cdr3_aa: ASGLTSGSFDEQF